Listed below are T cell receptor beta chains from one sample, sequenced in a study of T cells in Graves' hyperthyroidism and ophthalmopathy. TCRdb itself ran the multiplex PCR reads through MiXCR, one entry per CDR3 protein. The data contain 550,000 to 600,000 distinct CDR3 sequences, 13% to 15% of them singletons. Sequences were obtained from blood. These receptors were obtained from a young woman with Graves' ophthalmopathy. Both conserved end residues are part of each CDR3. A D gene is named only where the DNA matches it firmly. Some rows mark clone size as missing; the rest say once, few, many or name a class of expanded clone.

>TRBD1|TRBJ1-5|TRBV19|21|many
CASSIAIVLTGTAISNQPQHF
TGTGCCAGTAGTATAGCGATCGTCCTGACCGGGACAGCGATTAGCAATCAGCCCCAGCATTTT
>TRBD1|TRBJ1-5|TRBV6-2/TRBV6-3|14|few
CATVQGMGNQPQHF
TGTGCCACTGTACAGGGGATGGGCAATCAGCCCCAGCATTTT
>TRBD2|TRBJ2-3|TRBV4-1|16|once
CASSHESGRSTDTQYF
TGCGCCAGCAGCCACGAAAGCGGGAGGAGCACAGATACGCAGTATTTT
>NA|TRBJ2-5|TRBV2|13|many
CASSGNSQETQYF
TGTGCCAGCAGTGGAAATAGCCAAGAGACCCAGTACTTC
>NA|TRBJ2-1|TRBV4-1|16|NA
CASSPRAIMPYNEQFF
TGCGCCAGCAGTCCGAGGGCCATCATGCCCTACAATGAGCAGTTCTTC
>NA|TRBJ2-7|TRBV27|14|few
CASTHGGGDHEQYF
TGTGCCAGCACCCACGGGGGCGGCGACCACGAGCAGTACTTC
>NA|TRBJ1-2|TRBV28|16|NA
CASRLGGAGQNYGYTF
TGTGCCAGCCGCTTGGGGGGGGCAGGACAAAACTATGGCTACACCTTC
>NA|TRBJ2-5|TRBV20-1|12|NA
CSQTSPRETQYF
TGCAGCCAGACCTCTCCCCGGGAGACCCAGTACTTC
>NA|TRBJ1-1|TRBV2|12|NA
CAGFGRNTEAFF
TGTGCCGGCTTCGGGAGAAACACTGAAGCTTTCTTT
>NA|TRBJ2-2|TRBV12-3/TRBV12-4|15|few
CASRPTEYLAGELFF
TGTGCCAGCAGGCCAACAGAGTACCTGGCCGGGGAGCTGTTTTTT
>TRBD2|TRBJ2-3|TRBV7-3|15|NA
CASSRSGIGTDTQYF
TGTGCCAGCAGCCGGAGCGGGATTGGCACAGATACGCAGTATTTT
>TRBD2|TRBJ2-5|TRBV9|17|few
CASSLAGASGLQETQYF
TGTGCCAGCAGCCTAGCAGGGGCTAGCGGGCTTCAAGAGACCCAGTACTTC
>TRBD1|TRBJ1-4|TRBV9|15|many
CASSTPQGGNEKLFF
TGTGCCAGCAGCACGCCACAGGGGGGGAATGAAAAACTGTTTTTT
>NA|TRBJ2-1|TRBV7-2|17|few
CASSRNLRDSSYNEQFF
TGTGCCAGCAGCCGAAACCTCCGGGACTCATCCTACAATGAGCAGTTCTTC
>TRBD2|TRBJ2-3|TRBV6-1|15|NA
CASSGLAGAADTQYF
TGTGCCAGCAGTGGACTAGCGGGAGCGGCAGATACGCAGTATTTT
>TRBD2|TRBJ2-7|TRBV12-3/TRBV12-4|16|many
CASSLGPAGASYEQYF
TGTGCCAGCAGTTTAGGTCCAGCGGGGGCCTCCTACGAGCAGTACTTC